The 5 T cell receptor beta chains presented below share a single source sample, sequenced in a study of blood T cell repertoires in COVID-19. Libraries were prepared by immunoSEQ multiplex PCR; TCRdb keeps only in-frame clonotypes and omits some of them. The sample has around 500,000 clones; more than 75% are singletons. Source material: PBMCs or T cells enriched from blood (not recorded which). The origin of the receptors is a woman in her 40s who had recovered from COVID-19.

This rearrangement joins TRBV6-5 to TRBJ1-1; tentatively, D is TRBD1 (5 bases). The germline gives CDR1 MNHEY, CDR2 SVGAGI. This CDR3 is 14 amino acids long. V lost 3 bases and J lost 4, with 12 bases in between. The CDR3 spells CASSYAWQGTEAFF. In DNA form, the CDR3 reads TGTGCCAGCAGTTATGCCTGGCAGGGCACTGAAGCTTTCTTT.

The chain uses TRBV7-8 and TRBJ1-3; 7 positions match TRBD1. Germline assignment: CDR1 SGHVS and CDR2 FQNEAQ. The length of the CDR3 is 18 residues. V was clipped by 5 bases and J by 8 bases; unmatched bases: 21. The CDR3 loop reads CASSGGAGTVIKSDTIYF. In DNA, the CDR3 is TGTGCCAGCAGCGGAGGAGCCGGGACAGTGATAAAGAGTGACACCATATATTTT.

The J gene is TRBJ2-3, the V gene TRBV4-1, with 7 bases fitting TRBD1. CDR3 size: 15 residues. Germline trimming cut 2 bases from V and 6 bases from J; bases unmatched to any gene: 8. Germline lookup yields CDR1 MGHRA and CDR2 YSYEKL. CDR3 in amino acids: CASSQLGQEMDTQYF. The CDR3 coding sequence is TGCGCCAGCAGCCAACTTGGACAGGAGATGGATACGCAGTATTTT.

The V gene is TRBV5-4, the J gene TRBJ1-1, with a tentative D call TRBD1 (6 bases). Germline assignment: CDR1 SGHNT and CDR2 YYREEE (reference sequence). V was cut by 5 bases and J by 5 bases, with 16 bases left in between. The CDR3 has 14 amino acids. The chain's CDR3 is CASSLRRGGTEAFF. As DNA, the CDR3 is TGTGCCAGCAGTTTGAGGAGGGGGGGGACTGAAGCTTTCTTT.

The chain is built from TRBV7-9 and TRBJ2-7; 10 bases are a match to TRBD1. The germline V gene encodes CDR1 SEHNR and CDR2 FQNEAQ (reference sequence). With 0 bases clipped from V and 4 bases from J, the junction kept 6 bases outside the gene matches. The CDR3 spans 16 residues. CDR3 sequence reads: CASSLARGQGSYEQYF. The CDR3 bases are TGTGCCAGCAGCTTAGCGAGGGGACAGGGGTCTTACGAGCAGTACTTC.